The T cell receptor (beta chain) under discussion was sequenced for a study of blood T cell repertoires in COVID-19. Background on the study: Donors in the United States, Italy and Spain gave samples during acute or convalescent COVID-19.

Germline V gene data show CDR1 as MGHRA and CDR2 as YSYEKL. Trimming removed 0 bases from V and 4 bases from J, with 16 bases in between. This CDR3 is 16 amino acids long. Assay: immunoSEQ multiplex PCR; the TCRdb copy retains only in-frame clones and omits some. The sample holds approximately 320,000 clones, 87% seen once. All recovered Cohort 3 donors got two negative PCRs, got clearance, or saw symptom resolution. This chain uses TRBV4-1 with TRBJ2-7; D possibly corresponds to TRBD1 (5 bases). The receptor was isolated from a woman aged 18-30 years who had recovered from COVID-19. Sequenced material: PBMCs or T cells enriched from blood (not recorded which). DNA of the CDR3: TGCGCCAGCAGCCAAGATATTAGGGGCCCCCGTTACGAGCAGTACTTC. It specifies CASSQDIRGPRYEQYF.